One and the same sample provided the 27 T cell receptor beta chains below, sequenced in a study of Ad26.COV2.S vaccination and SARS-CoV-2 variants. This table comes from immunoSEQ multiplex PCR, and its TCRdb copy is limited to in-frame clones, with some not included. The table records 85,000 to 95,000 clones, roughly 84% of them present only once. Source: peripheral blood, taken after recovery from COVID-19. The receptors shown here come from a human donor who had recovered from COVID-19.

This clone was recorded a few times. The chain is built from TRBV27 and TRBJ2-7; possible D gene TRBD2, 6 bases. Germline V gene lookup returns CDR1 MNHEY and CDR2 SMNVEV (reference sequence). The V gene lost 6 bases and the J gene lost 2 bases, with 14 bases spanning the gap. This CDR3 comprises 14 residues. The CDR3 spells CASRGLGPTYEQYF. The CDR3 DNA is TGTGCCAGCAGGGGACTCGGGCCCACCTACGAGCAGTACTTC.

The CDR3 loop is CASSQEEREALRDTQYF. CDR3 nucleotides: TGTGCCAGCAGCCAAGAGGAGCGGGAGGCACTGAGAGATACGCAGTATTTT. The J gene is TRBJ2-3, the V gene TRBV3-1 (or the pseudogene TRBV3-2); TRBD2 matches 9 bases. The CDR3 spans 17 residues. V lost 0 bases to trimming and J lost 5 bases; unmatched junction nucleotides: 9. Germline V gene sequence: CDR1 LGHDT, CDR2 YNNKEL (reference sequence).

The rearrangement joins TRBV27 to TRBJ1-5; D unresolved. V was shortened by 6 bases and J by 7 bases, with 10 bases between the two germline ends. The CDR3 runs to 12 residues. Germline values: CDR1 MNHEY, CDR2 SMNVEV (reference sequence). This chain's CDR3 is CASSEVGQPQHF. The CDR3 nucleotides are TGTGCCAGCAGCGAGGTCGGGCAGCCCCAGCATTTT.

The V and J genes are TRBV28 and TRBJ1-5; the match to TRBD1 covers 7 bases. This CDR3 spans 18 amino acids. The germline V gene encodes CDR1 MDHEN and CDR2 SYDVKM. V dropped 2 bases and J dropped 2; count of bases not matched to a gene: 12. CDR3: CASSLPTVTGSGNQPQHF. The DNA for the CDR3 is TGTGCCAGCAGTTTACCCACCGTGACAGGGTCGGGCAATCAGCCCCAGCATTTT.

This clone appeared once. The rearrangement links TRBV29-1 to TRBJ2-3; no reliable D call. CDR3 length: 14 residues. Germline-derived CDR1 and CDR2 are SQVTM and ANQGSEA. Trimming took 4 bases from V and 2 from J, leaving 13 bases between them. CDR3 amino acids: CSVVPKWNTDTQYF. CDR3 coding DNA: TGCAGCGTTGTTCCGAAATGGAACACAGATACGCAGTATTTT.

The CDR3 reads CASSQDLAGTYEQYF. The CDR3 DNA reads as TGTGCCAGCAGCCAAGATCTAGCGGGAACCTACGAGCAGTACTTC. The chain carries TRBV4-2 and TRBJ2-7, with 9 positions matching TRBD2. CDR1 is LGHNA and CDR2 is YNFKEQ in the germline V gene. Losses at the gene ends were 0 bases for V and 2 bases for J; bases not matched to a gene: 2. The CDR3 has 15 residues.

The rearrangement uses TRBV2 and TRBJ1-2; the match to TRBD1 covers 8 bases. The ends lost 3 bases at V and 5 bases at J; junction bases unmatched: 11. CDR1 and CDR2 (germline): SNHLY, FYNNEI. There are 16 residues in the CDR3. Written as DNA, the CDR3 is TGTGCCAGCAGTGATCCAATAGGACAGGGACGGTATGGCTACACCTTC. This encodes CASSDPIGQGRYGYTF.

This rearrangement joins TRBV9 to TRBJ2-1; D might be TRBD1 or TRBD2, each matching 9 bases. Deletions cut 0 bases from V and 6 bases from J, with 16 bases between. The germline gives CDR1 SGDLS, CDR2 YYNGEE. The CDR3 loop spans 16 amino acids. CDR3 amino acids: CASSVASGTGSNEQFF. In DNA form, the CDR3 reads TGTGCCAGCAGCGTAGCTAGCGGGACAGGGTCCAATGAGCAGTTCTTC.

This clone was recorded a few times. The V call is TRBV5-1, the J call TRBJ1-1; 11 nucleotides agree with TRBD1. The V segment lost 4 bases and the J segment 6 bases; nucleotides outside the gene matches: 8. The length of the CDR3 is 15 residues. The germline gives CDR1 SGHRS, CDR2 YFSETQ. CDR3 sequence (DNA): TGCGCCAGCAGCCCGGGGCTGGGACAGGGGGCTGAAGCTTTCTTT. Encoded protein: CASSPGLGQGAEAFF.

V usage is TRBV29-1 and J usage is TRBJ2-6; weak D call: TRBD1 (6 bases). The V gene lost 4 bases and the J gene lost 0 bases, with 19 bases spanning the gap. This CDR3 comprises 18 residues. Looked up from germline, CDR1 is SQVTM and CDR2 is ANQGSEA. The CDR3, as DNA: TGCAGCGTTGGAGGGGTTACCTCAGGGGACTCTGGGGCCAACGTCCTGACTTTC. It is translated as CSVGGVTSGDSGANVLTF.

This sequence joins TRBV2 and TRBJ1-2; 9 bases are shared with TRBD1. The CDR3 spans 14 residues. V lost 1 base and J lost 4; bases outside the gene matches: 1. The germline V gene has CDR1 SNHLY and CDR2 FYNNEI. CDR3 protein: CASSEETGGYGYTF. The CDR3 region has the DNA TGTGCCAGCAGTGAAGAGACAGGGGGCTATGGCTACACCTTC. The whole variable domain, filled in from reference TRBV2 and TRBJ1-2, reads EPEVTQTPSHQVTQMGQEVILRCVPISNHLYFYWYRQILGQKVEFLVSFYNNEISEKSEIFDDQFSVERPDGSNFTLKIRSTKLEDSAMYFCASSEETGGYGYTFGSGTRLTVV.

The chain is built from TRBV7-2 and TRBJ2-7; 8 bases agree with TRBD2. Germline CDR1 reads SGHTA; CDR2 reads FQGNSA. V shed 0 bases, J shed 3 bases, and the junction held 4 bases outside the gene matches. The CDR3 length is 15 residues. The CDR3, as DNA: TGTGCCAGCAGCTTAGCGACCGGGGGGGGCTACGAGCAGTACTTC. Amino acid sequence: CASSLATGGGYEQYF.

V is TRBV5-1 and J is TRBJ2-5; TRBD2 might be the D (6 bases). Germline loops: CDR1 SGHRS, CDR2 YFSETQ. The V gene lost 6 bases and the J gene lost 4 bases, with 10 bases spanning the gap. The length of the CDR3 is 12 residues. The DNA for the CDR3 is TGCGCCAGCACCAAGGGAGGAGAGACCCAGTACTTC. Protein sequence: CASTKGGETQYF.

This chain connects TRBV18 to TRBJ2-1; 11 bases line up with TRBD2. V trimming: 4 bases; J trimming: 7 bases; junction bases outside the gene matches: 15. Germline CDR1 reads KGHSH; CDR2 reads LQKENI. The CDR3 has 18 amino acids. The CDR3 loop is CASSLRANSGRDYNEQFF. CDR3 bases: TGTGCCAGCTCACTTAGGGCCAATAGCGGGAGGGACTATAATGAGCAGTTCTTC.

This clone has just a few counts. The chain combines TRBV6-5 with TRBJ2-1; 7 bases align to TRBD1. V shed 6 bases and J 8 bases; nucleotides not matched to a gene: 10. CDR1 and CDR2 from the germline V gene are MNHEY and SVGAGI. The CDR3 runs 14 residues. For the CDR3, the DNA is TGTGCCAGCAGCCAAAACAGGGGTATGCATGAGCAGTTCTTC. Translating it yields CASSQNRGMHEQFF.

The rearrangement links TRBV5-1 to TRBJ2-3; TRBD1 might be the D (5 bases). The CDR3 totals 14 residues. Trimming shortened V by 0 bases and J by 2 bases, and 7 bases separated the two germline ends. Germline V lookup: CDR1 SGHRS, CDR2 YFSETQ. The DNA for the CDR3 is TGCGCCAGCAGCTTGGAGACAGACACAGATACGCAGTATTTT. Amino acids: CASSLETDTDTQYF.

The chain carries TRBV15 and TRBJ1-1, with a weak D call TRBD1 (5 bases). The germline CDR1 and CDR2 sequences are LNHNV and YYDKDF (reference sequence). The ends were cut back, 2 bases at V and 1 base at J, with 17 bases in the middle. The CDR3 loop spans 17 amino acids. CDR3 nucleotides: TGTGCCACCAGCAGAACCTCTGAGGGGTGGGGGAACACTGAAGCTTTCTTT. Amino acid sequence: CATSRTSEGWGNTEAFF. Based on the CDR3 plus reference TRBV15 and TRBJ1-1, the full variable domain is DAMVIQNPRYQVTQFGKPVTLSCSQTLNHNVMYWYQQKSSQAPKLLFHYYDKDFNNEADTPDNFQSRRPNTSFCFLDIRSPGLGDTAMYLCATSRTSEGWGNTEAFFGQGTRLTVV.

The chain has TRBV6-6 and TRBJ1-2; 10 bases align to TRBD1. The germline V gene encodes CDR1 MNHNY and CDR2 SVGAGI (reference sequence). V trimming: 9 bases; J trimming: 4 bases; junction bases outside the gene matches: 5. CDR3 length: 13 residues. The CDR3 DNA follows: TGTGCCAGTAAGACAGGGGGCACCTATGGCTACACCTTC. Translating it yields CASKTGGTYGYTF.

Here the CDR3 DNA reads TGTGCCAGCAGTGTACTAGCGGGAGGCAACTACGAGCAGTACTTC. It translates to CASSVLAGGNYEQYF. The V gene is TRBV25-1, the J gene TRBJ2-7; 12 bases line up with TRBD2. This CDR3 region has 15 residues. CDR1 and CDR2 (germline): MGHDK, SYGVNS. V gave up 4 bases and J gave up 3 bases; unmatched junction bases: 4.

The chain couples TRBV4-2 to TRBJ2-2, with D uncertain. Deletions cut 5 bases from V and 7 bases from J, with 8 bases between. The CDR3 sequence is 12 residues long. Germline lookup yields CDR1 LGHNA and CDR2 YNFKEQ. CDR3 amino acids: CASSVPGGELFF. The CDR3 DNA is TGTGCCAGCAGCGTCCCGGGCGGGGAGCTGTTTTTT.

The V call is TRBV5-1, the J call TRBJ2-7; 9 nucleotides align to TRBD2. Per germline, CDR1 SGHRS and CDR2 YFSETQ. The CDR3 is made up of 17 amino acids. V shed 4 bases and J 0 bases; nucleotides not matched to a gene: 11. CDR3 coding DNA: TGCGCCAGCAGCCCCGGCTCTAGCGGGACCTTCTCCTACGAGCAGTACTTC. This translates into CASSPGSSGTFSYEQYF.

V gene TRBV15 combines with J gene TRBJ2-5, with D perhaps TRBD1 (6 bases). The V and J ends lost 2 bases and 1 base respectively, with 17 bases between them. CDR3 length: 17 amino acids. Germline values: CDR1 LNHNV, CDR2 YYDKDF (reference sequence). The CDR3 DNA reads TGTGCCACCAGCAGAACCCCCCCGACAGGTCTCCAAGAGACCCAGTACTTC. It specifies CATSRTPPTGLQETQYF.

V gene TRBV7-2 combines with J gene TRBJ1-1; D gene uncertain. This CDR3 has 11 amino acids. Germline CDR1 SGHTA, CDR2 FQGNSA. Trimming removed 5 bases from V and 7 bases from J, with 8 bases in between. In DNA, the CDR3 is TGTGCCAGCAGCGCCCGATATGAAGCTTTCTTT. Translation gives CASSARYEAFF.

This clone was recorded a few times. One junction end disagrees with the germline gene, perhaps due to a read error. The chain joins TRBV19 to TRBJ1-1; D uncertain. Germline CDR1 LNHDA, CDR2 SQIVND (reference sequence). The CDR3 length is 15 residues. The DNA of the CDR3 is TGTGCTAGTAGAGTCTCTTGGCAGGCGAACACTGAAGCTTTCTTT. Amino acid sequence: CASRVSWQANTEAFF.

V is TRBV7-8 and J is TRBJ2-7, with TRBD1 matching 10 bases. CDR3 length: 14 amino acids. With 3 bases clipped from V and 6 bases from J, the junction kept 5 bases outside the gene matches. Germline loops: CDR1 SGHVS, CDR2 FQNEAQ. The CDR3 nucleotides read TGTGCCAGCAGCTTTGTACGGACAGGGGGCGAGCAGTACTTC. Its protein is CASSFVRTGGEQYF.

The CDR3 here is CSAVDSYGYTF. In DNA form, the CDR3 reads TGCAGTGCTGTGGACAGCTATGGCTACACCTTC. The rearrangement uses TRBV20-1 and TRBJ1-2; TRBD1 might be the D (6 bases). V was shortened by 5 bases and J by 4 bases, with 8 bases between the two germline ends. This CDR3 has 11 residues. Germline V gene data show CDR1 as DFQATT and CDR2 as SNEGSKA (reference sequence).

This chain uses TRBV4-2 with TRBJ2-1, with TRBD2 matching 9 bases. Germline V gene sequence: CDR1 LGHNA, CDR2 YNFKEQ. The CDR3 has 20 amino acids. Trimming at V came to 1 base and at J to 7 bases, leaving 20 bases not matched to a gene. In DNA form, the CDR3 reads TGTGCCAGCAGCCAAGGTGGGACTAGCCCAGGCGTCTTGAGTGGGAATGAGCAGTTCTTC. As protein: CASSQGGTSPGVLSGNEQFF.